This T cell receptor beta chain comes out of a study of blood T cell repertoires in COVID-19 (dated by TCRdb to about 2020). Background on the whole study: Samples covering the acute and convalescent phases of COVID-19 were provided by collaborators in the United States, Italy and Spain. The material from the prospective study consisted of cDNA or gDNA derived from T cells, B-cell-depleted T cells, or PBMCs. The dataset comprised deeply sampled blood TCRbeta repertoires from subjects exposed to, actively infected with, or recovered from COVID-19. The repertoires were made available in a free public database intended to serve as a resource for research on the immune response to SARS-CoV-2. Nearly every sample came with metadata listing a de-identified subject ID, COVID-19 status, age in years and sex. Samples were obtained from the ongoing ImmuneRACE study (first 160 participants) and from 1,254 subjects provided by 6 global collaborators. Where available, HLA class I and class II types were taken from metadata supplied by the sample provider and were not determined by assay-based typing. Overall results and qualifications from the work: The amount of clinical and demographic metadata varied by source and participant and was provided uncurated.

Whole blood was collected in K2EDTA tubes by collaborating institutions according to the institutions' own protocols. For TCRbeta analysis, collaborators shipped samples as frozen whole blood, isolated PBMCs, or DNA extracted from either of those sample types. TCRbeta CDR3 regions were amplified from genomic DNA by means of the immunoSEQ Assay, a bias-controlled multiplex PCR. Concerning the study's data processing: The number of nucleated cells in each sample was estimated from the amplification of reference gene primers within the assay. To quantify the absolute abundance of each unique TCRbeta CDR3 rearrangement, sequence reads were collapsed and filtered. For each sample, productive Simpson clonality was calculated as the square root of Simpson's diversity index across productive rearrangements. TCRdb limited this immuneACCESS table to in-frame rearrangements with V and J called. A share of clones is missing; checked studies link under half to unresolved V genes, and the rest is unexplained. The V and J calls and clone size were taken over from that table, and D and trimming were inferred from the DNA. This sample has 350,000 to 400,000 clones in its table, and 90% of those were observed once. Roughly 6.8% of the sample belongs to the ten largest clones.

Regarding this clone: Its antigen remains undetermined. No much larger clone is present one base from it, and per-base qualities are unavailable.

From cysteine to phenylalanine, the CDR3 is 17 amino acids long. Kept here is only the CDR3 DNA, which spans 51 bases and is read in frame from base 1. From the germline V gene, CDR1 is MDHEN and CDR2 is SYDVKM. The junction carries 20 bases between V and J, which are trimmed by 5 bases and 1 base respectively. The sequence derives from a man aged 18 to 29 with active or convalescent COVID-19. The sample consisted of peripheral blood. This sequence uses TRBV28 and TRBJ1-1, with a tentative D gene TRBD1 over 5 matching bases. The nucleotide sequence reads as follows: TGTGCCAGCAGTACAATAGATGGACAAGGTGGGAACACTGAAGCTTTCTTT. It encodes CASSTIDGQGGNTEAFF.